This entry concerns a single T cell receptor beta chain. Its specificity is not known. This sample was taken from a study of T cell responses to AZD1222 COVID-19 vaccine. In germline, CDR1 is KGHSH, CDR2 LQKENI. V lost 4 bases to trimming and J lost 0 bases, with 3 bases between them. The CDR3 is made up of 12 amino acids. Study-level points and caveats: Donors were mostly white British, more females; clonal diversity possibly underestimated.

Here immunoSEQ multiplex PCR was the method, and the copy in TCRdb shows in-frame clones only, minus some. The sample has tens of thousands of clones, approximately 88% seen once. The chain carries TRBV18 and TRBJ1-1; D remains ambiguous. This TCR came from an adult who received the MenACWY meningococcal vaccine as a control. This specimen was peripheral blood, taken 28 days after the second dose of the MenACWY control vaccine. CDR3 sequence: CASSLVNTEAFF. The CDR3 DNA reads TGTGCCAGCTCACTAGTGAACACTGAAGCTTTCTTT.